The 22 T cell receptor beta chains in this list originate from one sample, sequenced in a study of blood T cell repertoires in COVID-19 (dated by TCRdb to the early 2020s). The library was prepared using the immunoSEQ multiplex PCR assay. TCRdb limited this immuneACCESS table to in-frame rearrangements with V and J called. A share of clones is missing; checked studies link under half to unresolved V genes, and the rest is unexplained. The sample includes approximately 84,000 clones, with roughly 85% observed a single time. Clones ranked in the top ten supply over 9.5% of the sample. The specimen was peripheral blood. These receptor sequences come from a human donor in a cohort sampled during active COVID-19.

The chain uses TRBV11-2 and TRBJ2-3; 13 nucleotides line up with TRBD2. Germline CDR1 reads SGHAT; CDR2 reads FQNNGV. The trim removed 6 bases at V and 8 bases at J, leaving 11 bases unmatched. CDR3 size: 16 residues. Written as DNA, the CDR3 is TGTGCCAGCAGAAAAACCGGGACTAGCGGGGCCGGTACGCAGTATTTT. It codes for CASRKTGTSGAGTQYF.

This chain connects TRBV28 to TRBJ2-1; 10 positions match TRBD2. Trimming took 4 bases from V and 4 from J; bases not matched to a gene: 4. CDR1 and CDR2 from the germline V gene are MDHEN and SYDVKM. The CDR3 has 15 residues. The CDR3 loop reads CASSYTSGDYNEQFF. The DNA for the CDR3 is TGTGCCAGCAGTTATACTAGCGGGGATTACAATGAGCAGTTCTTC.

The rearrangement links TRBV7-2 to TRBJ1-2, with TRBD1 matching 9 bases. The CDR3 length is 15 residues. Germline CDR1 is SGHTA and CDR2 is FQGNSA. With V trimmed by 4 bases and J by 7 bases, 10 bases remained unmatched. CDR3 loop: CASSSSGTGMRGYTF. The DNA for the CDR3 is TGTGCCAGCAGCTCATCCGGGACAGGGATGCGTGGCTACACCTTC.

The V and J genes are TRBV19 and TRBJ2-7; TRBD1 agrees at 9 bases. The length of the CDR3 is 13 residues. The V segment lost 7 bases and the J segment 3 bases; nucleotides outside the gene matches: 4. CDR1 is LNHDA, CDR2 SQIVND, per germline (reference sequence). The CDR3 reads CASNPGQGYEQYF. The CDR3 nucleotides are TGTGCCAGTAACCCGGGACAGGGCTACGAGCAGTACTTC. The variable domain in full, completed from reference TRBV19 and TRBJ2-7, reads DGGITQSPKYLFRKEGQNVTLSCEQNLNHDAMYWYRQDPGQGLRLIYYSQIVNDFQKGDIAEGYSVSREKKESFPLTVTSAQKNPTAFYLCASNPGQGYEQYFGPGTRLTVT.

This sequence joins TRBV5-1 and TRBJ1-4, with TRBD1 identical over 9 bases. Trimming removed 3 bases from V and 8 bases from J; junction bases left unmatched: 8. Germline V gene lookup returns CDR1 SGHRS and CDR2 YFSETQ. The CDR3 has 15 amino acids. The CDR3 loop reads CASSWGQGIGEKLFF. The CDR3 DNA reads as TGCGCCAGCAGCTGGGGACAGGGAATAGGGGAAAAACTGTTTTTT.

J is TRBJ1-6 and V is TRBV28; 7 bases are shared with TRBD1. The CDR3 contains 14 residues. Germline CDR1 reads MDHEN; CDR2 reads SYDVKM. The junction had 6 bases not matched to a gene; V was cut back by 6 bases and J by 7 bases. The CDR3 sequence is CASRMTGTNSPLHF. The CDR3 DNA follows: TGTGCCAGCAGGATGACAGGGACGAATTCACCCCTCCACTTT.

The V call is TRBV30, the J call TRBJ1-5; TRBD1 might be the D (5 bases). This CDR3 spans 14 amino acids. Trimming left V 2 bases short and J 7 bases short, with 15 bases between. Germline V CDR1 and CDR2: GTSNPN, SVGIG (reference sequence). The CDR3 region has the DNA TGTGCCTGGAGTCAGGGCCCGCGGGGGCAGCCCCAGCATTTT. Translation gives CAWSQGPRGQPQHF.

This clone occurred a few times. The rearrangement links TRBV2 to TRBJ1-1, with a weak D call TRBD1 (6 bases). The CDR3 is 13 residues long. Trimming cost V 2 bases and J 6 bases, with 10 bases left between them. Germline V gene data show CDR1 as SNHLY and CDR2 as FYNNEI. CDR3 in amino acids: CASSEQGWAEAFF. The CDR3 nucleotides are TGTGCCAGCAGTGAACAGGGGTGGGCTGAAGCTTTCTTT.

This chain connects TRBV6-5 to TRBJ2-7; 10 bases agree with TRBD1. The germline V gene has CDR1 MNHEY and CDR2 SVGAGI. CDR3 length: 13 amino acids. V lost 3 bases and J lost 7; bases outside the gene matches: 3. CDR3 DNA sequence: TGTGCCAGCAGTTATGACAGGGGGCGAGAGCAGTACTTC. The encoded protein is CASSYDRGREQYF.

The chain uses TRBV29-1 and TRBJ1-5, with TRBD1 matching over 10 bases. CDR3 length: 13 amino acids. V was clipped by 6 bases and J by 4 bases; unmatched bases: 3. CDR1 SQVTM and CDR2 ANQGSEA come from the germline V gene. The CDR3 sequence is CSVRTGGNQPQHF. CDR3 in DNA: TGCAGCGTGAGGACAGGGGGGAATCAGCCCCAGCATTTT.

CDR3 DNA: TGTGCCAGTGAGACAGGGGGCGCCTATAATTCACCCCTCCACTTT. It is translated as CASETGGAYNSPLHF. The chain has TRBV28 and TRBJ1-6; 10 nucleotides agree with TRBD1. CDR1 MDHEN and CDR2 SYDVKM come from the germline V gene. Germline trimming cut 9 bases from V and 2 bases from J; bases unmatched to any gene: 4. The CDR3 totals 15 residues.

The chain recombines TRBV25-1 with TRBJ2-1; D gene unclear. The CDR3 sequence is 11 residues long. The germline gives CDR1 MGHDK, CDR2 SYGVNS. V was clipped by 2 bases and J by 8 bases, with 4 bases between them. The CDR3 here is CASSEIDEQFF. As DNA, the CDR3 is TGTGCCAGCAGTGAAATAGATGAGCAGTTCTTC.

This clone was counted a single time. The V call is TRBV5-1, the J call TRBJ2-3; TRBD2 agrees at 13 bases. This CDR3 has 20 residues. Losses at the gene ends were 3 bases for V and 0 bases for J; bases not matched to a gene: 13. Germline V gene data show CDR1 as SGHRS and CDR2 as YFSETQ. CDR3 bases: TGCGCCAGCAGCTCACCCGGGACTAGCGGGACCTCGGGGAGCACAGATACGCAGTATTTT. It is translated as CASSSPGTSGTSGSTDTQYF.

The chain recombines TRBV7-9 with TRBJ1-2; 11 positions match TRBD1. The germline V gene encodes CDR1 SEHNR and CDR2 FQNEAQ (reference sequence). The CDR3 totals 14 residues. J lost 8 bases, V lost 5 bases, and 7 bases had no gene match. The CDR3 spells CASSQGQGAEGYTF. For the CDR3, the DNA is TGTGCCAGCAGCCAAGGACAGGGGGCGGAAGGCTACACCTTC.

The chain couples TRBV6-5 to TRBJ1-2; no clear D gene. Trimming took 0 bases from V and 1 from J, leaving 12 bases between them. The CDR3 is 16 amino acids. CDR1 MNHEY and CDR2 SVGAGI come from the germline V gene. CDR3 DNA sequence: TGTGCCAGCAGTTACTCTGTCGGAGGTTATAACTATGGCTACACCTTC. Translation: CASSYSVGGYNYGYTF.

The chain combines TRBV2 with TRBJ2-3; TRBD1 is a possible D gene (6 bases). CDR1 and CDR2 from the germline V gene are SNHLY and FYNNEI. This CDR3 has 14 amino acids. V was trimmed by 8 bases and J by 1 base, leaving 13 bases between them. The CDR3 DNA reads as TGTGCCAGCTCTTACTACAGGGGCACAGATACGCAGTATTTT. As protein: CASSYYRGTDTQYF.

V is TRBV20-1 and J is TRBJ2-3; 9 nucleotides match TRBD2. The germline V gene has CDR1 DFQATT and CDR2 SNEGSKA (reference sequence). This CDR3 is 15 amino acids long. V was pared by 3 bases and J by 4 bases, with 8 bases of the junction left unmatched. This CDR3 reads CSASGRGGLPDTQYF. CDR3 nucleotides: TGCAGTGCTAGTGGGCGGGGGGGCCTGCCAGATACGCAGTATTTT.

This rearrangement joins TRBV3-1 (or the pseudogene TRBV3-2) to TRBJ1-5; TRBD1 might be the D (5 bases). Germline loops: CDR1 LGHDT, CDR2 YNNKEL (reference sequence). The CDR3 is 15 amino acids. Trimming cost V 0 bases and J 5 bases, with 11 bases left between them. CDR3 in amino acids: CASSQDLGVYQPQHF. In DNA, the CDR3 is TGTGCCAGCAGCCAAGATTTAGGGGTCTATCAGCCCCAGCATTTT.

The chain carries TRBV18 and TRBJ1-5, with 7 bases fitting TRBD1. Germline V gene sequence: CDR1 KGHSH, CDR2 LQKENI. J lost 4 bases, V lost 3 bases, and 12 bases had no gene match. The length of the CDR3 is 17 residues. The DNA for the CDR3 is TGTGCCAGCTCACCGAGAGGACAGGTTCGGATTAATCAGCCCCAGCATTTT. It encodes CASSPRGQVRINQPQHF.

This rearrangement joins TRBV5-4 to TRBJ1-3; 8 bases fit TRBD1. The ends lost 4 bases at V and 0 bases at J; junction bases unmatched: 3. Looked up from germline, CDR1 is SGHNT and CDR2 is YYREEE (reference sequence). This CDR3 comprises 15 residues. As DNA, the CDR3 is TGTGCCAGCAGCCCTGGGACAGGCTCTGGAAACACCATATATTTT. It translates to CASSPGTGSGNTIYF.

The chain links TRBV6-5 to TRBJ1-1; no definite D call. V lost 8 bases and J lost 0, with 16 bases in between. The CDR3 runs to 15 residues. CDR1 is MNHEY and CDR2 is SVGAGI in the germline V gene. The DNA for the CDR3 is TGTGCCAGCGGGCCCAATACGCAGCTGAACACTGAAGCTTTCTTT. This translates into CASGPNTQLNTEAFF.

This chain uses TRBV7-8 with TRBJ2-2; TRBD2 matches 7 bases. Per germline, CDR1 SGHVS and CDR2 FQNEAQ. There are 14 residues in the CDR3. After removal of 5 bases from V and 6 bases from J, the junction contained 6 bases not matched to a gene. CDR3 bases: TGTGCCAGCAGCGCGGGGGTTGGGTCCGGGGAGCTGTTTTTT. This gives the protein CASSAGVGSGELFF.